This T cell receptor (beta chain) was recorded in a study of post-analysis software for immune sequencing data. Findings and caveats of the study: The five TRBV segments detected at higher frequency in patients than in controls included TRBV5-6, TRBV5-1 and TRBV20-1.

Unique molecular identifiers were built into the TCR beta cDNA libraries. TCRdb passed the PCR reads through MiXCR, listing each CDR3 protein once. The data hold approximately 440,000 distinct CDR3 sequences, with roughly 45% observed a single time. This CDR3 is built from 15 residues. The germline V gene encodes CDR1 SGHRS and CDR2 YFSETQ. V gave up 6 bases and J gave up 8 bases; unmatched junction bases: 9. Details on this clonotype: Its antigen is still unknown.

The clonotype originates from a girl under 18 with multiple sclerosis. This chain links TRBV5-1 with TRBJ2-1, with 12 bases identical to TRBD2. Sequenced: blood. The CDR3 is CASTQLTSGSYEQFF. The CDR3 nucleotides are TGCGCCAGCACCCAACTGACTAGCGGGAGCTATGAGCAGTTCTTC.